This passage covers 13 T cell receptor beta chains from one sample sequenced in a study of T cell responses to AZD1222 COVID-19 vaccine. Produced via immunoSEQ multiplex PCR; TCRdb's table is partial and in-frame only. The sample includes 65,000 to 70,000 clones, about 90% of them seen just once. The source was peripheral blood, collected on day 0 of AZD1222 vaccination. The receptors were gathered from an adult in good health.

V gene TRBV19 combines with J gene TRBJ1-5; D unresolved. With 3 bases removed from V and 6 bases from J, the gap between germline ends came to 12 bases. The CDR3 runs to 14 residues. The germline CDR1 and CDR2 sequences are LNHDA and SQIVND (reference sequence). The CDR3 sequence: CASSIGQESQPQHF. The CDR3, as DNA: TGTGCCAGTAGTATTGGGCAGGAATCTCAGCCCCAGCATTTT.

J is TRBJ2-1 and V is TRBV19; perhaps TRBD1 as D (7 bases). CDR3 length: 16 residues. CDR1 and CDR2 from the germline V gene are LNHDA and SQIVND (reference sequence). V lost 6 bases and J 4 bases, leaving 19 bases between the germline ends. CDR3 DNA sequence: TGTGCCAGTAGGCCCCCACCAGGGGGGAATTACAATGAGCAGTTCTTC. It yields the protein CASRPPPGGNYNEQFF.

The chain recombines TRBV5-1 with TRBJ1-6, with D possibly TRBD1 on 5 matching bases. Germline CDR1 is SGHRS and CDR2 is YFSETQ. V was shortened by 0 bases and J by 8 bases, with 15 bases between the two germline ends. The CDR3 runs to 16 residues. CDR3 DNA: TGCGCCAGCAGCTTGGAGATAGGGGAAGTAGATTCACCCCTCCACTTT. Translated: CASSLEIGEVDSPLHF. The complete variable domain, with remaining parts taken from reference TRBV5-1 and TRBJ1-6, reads KAGVTQTPRYLIKTRGQQVTLSCSPISGHRSVSWYQQTPGQGLQFLFEYFSETQRNKGNFPGRFSGRQFSNSRSEMNVSTLELGDSALYLCASSLEIGEVDSPLHFGNGTRLTVT.

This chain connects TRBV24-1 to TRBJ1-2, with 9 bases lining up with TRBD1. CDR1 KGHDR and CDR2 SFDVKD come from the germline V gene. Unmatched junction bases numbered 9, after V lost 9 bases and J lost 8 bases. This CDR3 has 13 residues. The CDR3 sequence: CATRPTGGGGYTF. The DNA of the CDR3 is TGTGCCACCCGACCCACAGGGGGCGGGGGCTACACCTTC.

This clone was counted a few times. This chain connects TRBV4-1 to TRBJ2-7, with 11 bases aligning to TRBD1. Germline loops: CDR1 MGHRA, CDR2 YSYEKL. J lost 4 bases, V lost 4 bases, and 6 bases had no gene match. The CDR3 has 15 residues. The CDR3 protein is CASSLGQGAGYEQYF. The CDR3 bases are TGCGCCAGCAGCCTAGGACAGGGGGCCGGTTACGAGCAGTACTTC.

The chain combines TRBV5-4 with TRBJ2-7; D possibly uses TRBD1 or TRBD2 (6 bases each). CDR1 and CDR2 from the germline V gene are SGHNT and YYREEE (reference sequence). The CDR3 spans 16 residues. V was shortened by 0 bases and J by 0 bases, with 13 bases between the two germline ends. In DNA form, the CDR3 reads TGTGCCAGCAGCTTGGAGGGGGGCCCTAGCTCCTACGAGCAGTACTTC. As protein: CASSLEGGPSSYEQYF. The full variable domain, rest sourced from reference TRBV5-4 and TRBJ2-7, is ETGVTQSPTHLIKTRGQQVTLRCSSQSGHNTVSWYQQALGQGPQFIFQYYREEENGRGNFPPRFSGLQFPNYSSELNVNALELDDSALYLCASSLEGGPSSYEQYFGPGTRLTVT.

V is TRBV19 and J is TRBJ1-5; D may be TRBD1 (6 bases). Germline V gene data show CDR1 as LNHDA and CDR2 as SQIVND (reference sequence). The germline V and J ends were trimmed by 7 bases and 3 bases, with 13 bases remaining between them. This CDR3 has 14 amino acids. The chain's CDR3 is CASTLGQLNQPQHF. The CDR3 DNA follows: TGTGCCAGTACTTTAGGACAGCTCAATCAGCCCCAGCATTTT.

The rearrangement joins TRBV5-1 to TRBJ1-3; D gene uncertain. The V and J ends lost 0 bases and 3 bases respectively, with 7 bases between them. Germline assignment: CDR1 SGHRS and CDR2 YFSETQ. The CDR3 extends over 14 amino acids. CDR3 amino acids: CASSLVGSGNTIYF. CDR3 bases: TGCGCCAGCAGCTTGGTGGGGAGTGGAAACACCATATATTTT.

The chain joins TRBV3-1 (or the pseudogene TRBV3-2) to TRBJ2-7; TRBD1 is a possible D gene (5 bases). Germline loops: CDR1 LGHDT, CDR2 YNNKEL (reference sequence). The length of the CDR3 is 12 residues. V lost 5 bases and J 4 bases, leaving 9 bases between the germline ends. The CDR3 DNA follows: TGTGCCAGCAGCTACCAGGGATACGAGCAGTACTTC. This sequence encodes CASSYQGYEQYF.

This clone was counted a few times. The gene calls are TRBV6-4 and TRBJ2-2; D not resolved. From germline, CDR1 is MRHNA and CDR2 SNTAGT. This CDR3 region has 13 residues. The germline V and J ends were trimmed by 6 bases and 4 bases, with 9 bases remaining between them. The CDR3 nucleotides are TGTGCCAGCAGCTCCAGTGCCACCGGGGAGCTGTTTTTT. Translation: CASSSSATGELFF.

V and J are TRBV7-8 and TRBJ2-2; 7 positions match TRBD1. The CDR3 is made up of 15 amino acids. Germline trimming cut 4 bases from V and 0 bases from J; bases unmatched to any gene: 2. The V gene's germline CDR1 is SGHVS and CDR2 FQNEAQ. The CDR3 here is CASSSGTANTGELFF. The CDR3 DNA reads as TGTGCCAGCAGCTCCGGGACAGCGAACACCGGGGAGCTGTTTTTT.

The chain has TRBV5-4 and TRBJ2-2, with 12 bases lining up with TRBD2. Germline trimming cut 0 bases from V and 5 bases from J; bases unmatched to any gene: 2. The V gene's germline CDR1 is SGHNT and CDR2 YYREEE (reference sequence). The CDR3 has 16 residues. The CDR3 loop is CASSLGLAGDTGELFF. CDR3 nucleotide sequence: TGTGCCAGCAGCTTGGGACTAGCGGGAGATACCGGGGAGCTGTTTTTT.

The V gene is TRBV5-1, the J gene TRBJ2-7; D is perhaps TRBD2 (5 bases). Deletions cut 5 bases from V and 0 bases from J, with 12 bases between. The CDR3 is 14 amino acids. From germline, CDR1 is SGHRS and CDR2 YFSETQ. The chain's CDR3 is CASRDLATSYEQYF. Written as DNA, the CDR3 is TGCGCCAGCAGGGATCTAGCAACCTCCTACGAGCAGTACTTC.